These T cell receptor beta chains were read from a single sample in a study of cytomegalovirus exposure and HLA in healthy donors. Assay used: immunoSEQ multiplex PCR; TCRdb lists only in-frame clones, some missing. The listing records 25,000 to 30,000 clones. Material: PBMCs. These receptors were collected from a man aged 25 to 45 in good health and CMV-seronegative. CDR3s include the opening cysteine and the closing phenylalanine or tryptophan. The D gene is left open where the match is weak.

d_call j_call v_call cdr3_aa cdr3_nt
- TRBJ1-2 TRBV21-1 CASSARHAKYPVYGYTF TGTGCCAGCAGCGCACGACACGCAAAGTATCCCGTCTATGGCTACACCTTC
TRBD1 TRBJ2-2 TRBV7-3 CASSMTGEFTGELFF TGTGCCAGCAGCATGACAGGGGAGTTCACCGGGGAGCTGTTTTTT
TRBD2 TRBJ2-7 TRBV7-8 CASSVLGGSVYEQYF TGTGCCAGCAGCGTATTGGGAGGGAGTGTCTACGAGCAGTACTTC
- TRBJ2-6 TRBV7-3 CASSVPSAGANVLTF TGTGCCAGCAGCGTTCCCTCTGCTGGGGCCAACGTCCTGACTTTC
- TRBJ2-7 TRBV28 CASSALRVGVTGEQYF TGTGCCAGCAGCGCACTCCGGGTAGGGGTCACAGGCGAGCAGTACTTC
- TRBJ2-2 TRBV18 CASSPAGSSTGELFF TGTGCCAGCTCACCAGCGGGGTCCTCCACCGGGGAGCTGTTTTTT
TRBD1 TRBJ1-2 TRBV30 CAWNPTTGLGYTF TGTGCCTGGAATCCCACGACAGGGCTCGGCTACACCTTC
TRBD1 TRBJ2-2 TRBV10-3 CAIRGTGGTGELFF TGTGCCATCAGAGGGACAGGGGGGACCGGGGAGCTGTTTTTT
TRBD1 TRBJ2-2 TRBV4-2 CASSQEPGQVTGELFF TGTGCCAGCAGCCAAGAACCGGGACAGGTCACCGGGGAGCTGTTTTTT
TRBD2 TRBJ2-7 TRBV7-2 CASSPAGGLIYEQYF TGTGCCAGCAGCCCCGCGGGGGGGCTGATATACGAGCAGTACTTC
TRBD1 TRBJ2-2 TRBV28 CATIRQGDTGELFF TGTGCCACCATCCGACAGGGGGACACCGGGGAGCTGTTTTTT
TRBD1 TRBJ2-3 TRBV6-1 CASSPGQGWSDTQYF TGTGCCAGCAGTCCGGGACAGGGTTGGTCAGATACGCAGTATTTT
TRBD1 TRBJ2-3 TRBV5-1 CASSLGTGGPTDTQYF TGCGCCAGCAGCTTGGGGACAGGGGGTCCCACAGATACGCAGTATTTT
TRBD1 TRBJ1-1 TRBV7-9 CASSWGTGGSGGAFF TGTGCCAGCAGCTGGGGGACAGGGGGCTCAGGGGGAGCTTTCTTT
TRBD2 TRBJ2-3 TRBV10-3 CAISEFGLGADTQYF TGTGCCATCAGTGAGTTTGGACTAGGGGCAGATACGCAGTATTTT
- TRBJ2-3 TRBV7-2 CASSPRQLTDTQYF TGTGCCAGCAGCCCTAGACAGTTAACAGATACGCAGTATTTT
- TRBJ2-2 TRBV5-4 CASSLGGGLNTGELFF TGTGCCAGCAGCTTGGGTGGGGGCTTGAACACCGGGGAGCTGTTTTTT
- TRBJ2-3 TRBV4-2 CASSQANGDTQYF TGTGCCAGCAGCCAGGCAAACGGGGATACGCAGTATTTT
- TRBJ2-5 TRBV7-2 CASSFIAGGETQYF TGTGCCAGCAGCTTTATCGCGGGCGGTGAGACCCAGTACTTC
- TRBJ2-7 TRBV6-1 CASRERPSSYEQYF TGTGCCAGCAGGGAGCGGCCGAGCTCCTACGAGCAGTACTTC
- TRBJ2-7 TRBV6-1 CASSERGEQYF TGTGCCAGCAGTGAGCGAGGCGAGCAGTACTTC
TRBD2 TRBJ2-7 TRBV7-9 CASSPRGGPGNYEQYF TGTGCCAGCAGCCCGCGGGGGGGCCCAGGGAACTACGAGCAGTACTTC
- TRBJ1-1 TRBV7-9 CASSFWANTEAFF TGTGCCAGCAGCTTTTGGGCTAACACTGAAGCTTTCTTT
- TRBJ2-2 TRBV27 CASSRHTGELFF TGTGCCAGCAGTCGTCACACCGGGGAGCTGTTTTTT